These 27 T cell receptor beta chains originate from one sample sequenced in a study of regulatory T cells in long-lasting Graves disease. This sample's time point: newly diagnosed GD, antithyroid drugs for less than 3 months. Generation of the TCR library employed RNA extracted from PBMCs. Investigators prepared the TCR beta libraries by applying iRepertoire HTBI primers and Arm-PCR of CDR3 regions. TCRdb used MiXCR to reprocess the multiplex PCR reads, holding one entry per CDR3 protein. Of about 540,000 distinct CDR3 sequences detected, around an eighth appear once; the ten largest clones hold roughly a tenth. In addition, the sample was reused for a study of T cells in Graves' hyperthyroidism and ophthalmopathy.

Sequenced here: peripheral blood mononuclear cells (PBMCs), sampled at new diagnosis, from a patient treated with antithyroid drugs. The receptors shown here come from a man aged 25-40 years with Graves disease.

This clonotype occurred many times. The chain couples TRBV6-2 or TRBV6-3 to TRBJ1-3; D is unresolved. The V gene lost 2 bases and the J gene lost 4 bases, with 3 bases spanning the gap. The length of the CDR3 is 12 residues. From germline, CDR1 is MNHEY and CDR2 SVGEGT. As DNA, the CDR3 is TGTGCCAGCAGTTACGGCGGAAACACCATATATTTT. Translation: CASSYGGNTIYF.

This clonotype was detected ten times or more. V gene TRBV10-3 combines with J gene TRBJ1-5; D ambiguous. CDR1 is ENHRY, CDR2 SYGVKD, per germline. V was shortened by 8 bases and J by 2 bases, with 13 bases between the two germline ends. The CDR3 sequence is 14 residues long. CDR3 nucleotides: TGTGCCATCCGAGCCAAGCAGGGCAATCAGCCCCAGCATTTT. This translates into CAIRAKQGNQPQHF.

This clonotype was detected ten times or more. V is TRBV28 and J is TRBJ2-1; D is unclear. Gene TRBJ2-5 matches the end of the DNA better, so the J call may be wrong. The CDR3 contains 15 residues. Looked up from germline, CDR1 is MDHEN and CDR2 is SYDVKM. CDR3 coding DNA: TGTGCCAGCAGTTCAGTAATGGGGTTGGAGGAGACCCAGTACTTC. This codes for CASSSVMGLEETQYF.

V is TRBV10-3 and J is TRBJ1-5, with 7 nucleotides matching TRBD1. The CDR3 loop spans 14 amino acids. Losses at the gene ends were 8 bases for V and 4 bases for J; bases not matched to a gene: 8. CDR1 and CDR2 (germline): ENHRY, SYGVKD. The CDR3 nucleotides are TGTGCCATCCCCGACAGGGACCCTAATCAGCCCCAGCATTTT. Protein product: CAIPDRDPNQPQHF.

With respect to this clonotype: A read error may explain this, as a much larger clone is one base away. J is TRBJ1-5 and V is TRBV20-1; no definite D call. CDR1 DFQATT and CDR2 SNEGSKA come from the germline V gene (reference sequence). This CDR3 comprises 15 residues. CDR3 region: CSAGEVRGSGQPQHF. For the CDR3, the DNA is TGCAGTGCTGGAGAAGTTCGGGGAAGTGGGCAGCCCCAGCATTTT.

The sample holds many counts of this clonotype. V and J are TRBV2 and TRBJ1-1, with 7 bases matching TRBD1. Germline trimming cut 8 bases from V and 3 bases from J; bases unmatched to any gene: 6. The CDR3 loop spans 13 amino acids. Germline CDR1 and CDR2: SNHLY and FYNNEI. The CDR3 coding sequence is TGTGCCAGCTCGGCCCAGGGGGACACTGAAGCTTTCTTT. It encodes CASSAQGDTEAFF.

Concerning this clonotype: A read error is possible here, since a much larger clone lies one base away. The gene calls are TRBV6-2 or TRBV6-3 and TRBJ2-7; 8 bases line up with TRBD1. CDR3 length: 13 amino acids. Germline CDR1 and CDR2: MNHEY and SVGEGT. The J segment lost 3 bases and the V segment lost 10 bases, leaving 8 bases of the junction unmatched. Here the CDR3 DNA reads TGTGCCACCGGACAGGGCCCGAACTACGAGCAGTACTTC. Its protein product is CATGQGPNYEQYF.

This clonotype came up many times. This chain uses TRBV7-9 with TRBJ2-7, with a tentative D call TRBD1 (6 bases). The CDR3 totals 14 residues. Deletions cut 2 bases from V and 5 bases from J, with 13 bases between. Germline assignment: CDR1 SEHNR and CDR2 FQNEAQ (reference sequence). The CDR3 loop is CASSLSYREDEQYF. The CDR3 nucleotides are TGTGCCAGCAGCTTAAGTTACAGGGAAGACGAGCAGTACTTC.

The rearrangement links TRBV20-1 to TRBJ2-7, with D uncertain. The V gene lost 5 bases and the J gene lost 6 bases, with 17 bases spanning the gap. Looked up from germline, CDR1 is DFQATT and CDR2 is SNEGSKA (reference sequence). CDR3 length: 13 residues. The CDR3 bases are TGCAGTGCTCAAATACTCCGTTGGAGCGAGCAGTACTTC. This codes for CSAQILRWSEQYF.

There are a few counts of this clonotype. A much larger clone differs from this one at a single base, so this may be a read error. This chain's CDR3 is CASSGPQNIQHF. The CDR3 DNA sequence: TGTGCCAGCAGCGGTCCCCAAAACATTCAGCACTTC. The genes are TRBV12-3 or TRBV12-4 and TRBJ2-4; D call uncertain. This CDR3 region has 12 residues.

This chain uses TRBV20-1 with TRBJ2-7, with 10 bases matching TRBD2. Germline V lookup: CDR1 DFQATT, CDR2 SNEGSKA (reference sequence). This CDR3 is 15 amino acids long. The trim removed 3 bases at V and 7 bases at J, leaving 12 bases unmatched. The chain's CDR3 is CSARRGASGSREQYF. The CDR3 DNA follows: TGCAGTGCTAGGAGGGGGGCTAGCGGGAGTCGGGAGCAGTACTTC.

Many counts were recorded for this clonotype. This chain joins TRBV2 and TRBJ2-1; perhaps TRBD2 as D (6 bases). The CDR3 consists of 14 residues. V gave up 3 bases and J gave up 3 bases, with 9 bases separating them. Looked up from germline, CDR1 is SNHLY and CDR2 is FYNNEI. CDR3 in amino acids: CASSERTNYNEQFF. In DNA form, the CDR3 reads TGTGCCAGCAGTGAGAGGACTAACTACAATGAGCAGTTCTTC.

This clonotype was counted between two and nine times. The chain has TRBV14 and TRBJ1-1; perhaps TRBD1 as D (5 bases). The CDR3 is made up of 16 amino acids. V was cut by 1 base and J by 8 bases, with 20 bases left in between. CDR1 and CDR2 from the germline V gene are SGHDN and FVKESK. The CDR3 bases are TGTGCCAGCAGCCAAGGAATCCGGGGCCAATTTAACGAAGCTTTCTTT. This translates into CASSQGIRGQFNEAFF. The full variable domain, with the rest looked up from reference TRBV14 and TRBJ1-1, is EAGVTQFPSHSVIEKGQTVTLRCDPISGHDNLYWYRRVMGKEIKFLLHFVKESKQDESGMPNNRFLAERTGGTYSTLKVQPAELEDSGVYFCASSQGIRGQFNEAFFGQGTRLTVV.

There are a few counts of this clonotype. Germline and junction disagree at one end, which may indicate a read error. This chain joins TRBV13 and TRBJ2-2; the D call may be TRBD1 or TRBD2 (7 bases each). Germline V lookup: CDR1 PRHDT, CDR2 FYEKMQ (reference sequence). There are 16 residues in the CDR3. The CDR3 sequence: CASSLRQGGNNGELFF. The CDR3 DNA reads as TGTGCCAGCAGCTTACGGCAGGGGGGGAACAACGGGGAGCTGTTTTTT.

This clonotype was counted only a few times. The chain uses TRBV6-1 and TRBJ1-4; weak D call: TRBD1 (5 bases). Per germline, CDR1 MNHNS and CDR2 SASEGT. V was pared by 6 bases and J by 2 bases, with 16 bases between. The CDR3 sequence is 16 residues long. The DNA for the CDR3 is TGTGCCAGCAGATTGGGGGGGGGGGGGACTAATGAAAAACTGTTTTTT. Translation: CASRLGGGGTNEKLFF.

V and J are TRBV27 and TRBJ2-2; D is unresolved. Germline CDR1 and CDR2: MNHEY and SMNVEV (reference sequence). V shed 3 bases and J shed 1 base, with 15 bases lying between them. The CDR3 is 17 amino acids. CDR3 in amino acids: CASSFYVGSLNTGELFF. In DNA, the CDR3 is TGTGCCAGCAGTTTTTACGTCGGATCCTTGAACACCGGGGAGCTGTTTTTT.

There are a few counts of this clonotype. The CDR3 nucleotides read TGTGCCAGTAGCTCGACAGCAACCCAAGAGACCCAGTACTTC. This encodes CASSSTATQETQYF. This chain connects TRBV19 to TRBJ2-5; D is possibly TRBD1 (5 bases). Germline V CDR1 and CDR2: LNHDA, SQIVND (reference sequence). The CDR3 contains 14 residues. V dropped 6 bases and J dropped 1 base, with 12 bases sitting between them.

Points on this clonotype: A read error is possible here, since a much larger clone lies one base away. V usage is TRBV2 and J usage is TRBJ2-7; maybe TRBD2 (7 bases). The CDR3 extends over 16 amino acids. Trimming pared 6 bases from V and 1 base from J, leaving 19 bases between. Looked up from germline, CDR1 is SNHLY and CDR2 is FYNNEI. The CDR3 loop reads CASRKGQGRGSYEQYF. The CDR3, as DNA: TGTGCCAGCAGAAAAGGCCAGGGGAGGGGATCCTACGAGCAGTACTTC.

There are many counts of this clonotype. The chain is built from TRBV2 and TRBJ2-1, with 12 bases that match TRBD2. The J segment lost 9 bases and the V segment lost 6 bases, leaving 6 bases of the junction unmatched. Per germline, CDR1 SNHLY and CDR2 FYNNEI. This CDR3 is 14 amino acids long. CDR3 in amino acids: CASRASGRAGEQFF. CDR3 coding DNA: TGTGCCAGCAGGGCTAGCGGGAGGGCAGGTGAGCAGTTCTTC.

This clonotype occurred many times. This sequence joins TRBV28 and TRBJ2-7; D is ambiguous. The germline CDR1 and CDR2 sequences are MDHEN and SYDVKM. The CDR3 is 13 residues long. The V and J ends lost 3 bases and 0 bases respectively, with 6 bases between them. CDR3 sequence (DNA): TGTGCCAGCAGTTTCTCCGGCTCCTACGAGCAGTACTTC. It encodes CASSFSGSYEQYF.

This clonotype was counted a few times. This chain links TRBV3-1 with TRBJ1-2; D unresolved. Trimming took off 3 bases at V and 5 bases at J, with 13 bases between the two ends. The CDR3 contains 14 residues. CDR1 and CDR2 from the germline V gene are LGHDT and YNNKEL (reference sequence). CDR3 nucleotides: TGTGCCAGCAGCCACGGGCAGATTGGATATGGCTACACCTTC. Translating it yields CASSHGQIGYGYTF.

The chain joins TRBV27 to TRBJ2-7; D possibly uses TRBD1 or TRBD2 (5 bases each). From germline, CDR1 is MNHEY and CDR2 SMNVEV (reference sequence). The ends were cut back, 5 bases at V and 3 bases at J, with 14 bases in the middle. This CDR3 contains 14 residues. The CDR3 loop reads CASSRGSSHYEQYF. As DNA, the CDR3 is TGTGCCAGCAGTCGGGGCTCGTCCCACTACGAGCAGTACTTC.

This clonotype showed up many times. The chain carries TRBV20-1 and TRBJ2-7, with 10 bases aligning to TRBD1. The CDR3 runs 14 residues. Germline loops: CDR1 DFQATT, CDR2 SNEGSKA (reference sequence). V lost 1 base, J lost 2 bases, and 2 bases stayed unmatched. The CDR3 DNA sequence: TGCAGTGCTAGAGCCGGGACAGGGGCCTACGAGCAGTACTTC. Protein product: CSARAGTGAYEQYF.

This clonotype is a singleton in its sample. The rearrangement uses TRBV19 and TRBJ2-2; tentatively, D is TRBD2 (5 bases). From germline, CDR1 is LNHDA and CDR2 SQIVND (reference sequence). V dropped 6 bases and J dropped 3 bases, with 14 bases sitting between them. The CDR3 loop spans 15 amino acids. Here the CDR3 reads CASRDSAEDTGELFF. In nucleotides, the CDR3 is TGTGCCAGTAGGGACTCTGCCGAGGACACCGGGGAGCTGTTTTTT.

The rearrangement joins TRBV11-3 to TRBJ2-2, with TRBD1 identical over 9 bases. Germline V gene lookup returns CDR1 SGHNT and CDR2 YENEEA. CDR3 size: 16 residues. Unmatched junction bases numbered 13, after V lost 7 bases and J lost 7 bases. In DNA form, the CDR3 reads TGTGCCAGCACCAACCCCCGGACAGGGGAAGACGGGGAGCTGTTTTTT. Translating gives CASTNPRTGEDGELFF.

This clonotype occurred many times. The gene calls are TRBV2 and TRBJ2-3, with D perhaps assigned TRBD1 or TRBD2 (6 bases each). This CDR3 is built from 13 residues. CDR1 is SNHLY and CDR2 is FYNNEI in the germline V gene. The V end lost 7 bases, the J end lost 4 bases, and 12 bases lay between the germline ends. The CDR3 reads CASTGARADTQYF. CDR3 bases: TGTGCCAGCACGGGGGCGCGCGCAGATACGCAGTATTTT.

The gene calls are TRBV6-5 and TRBJ2-7, with D perhaps matching TRBD1 (5 bases). This CDR3 has 13 residues. Germline CDR1 and CDR2: MNHEY and SVGAGI. V dropped 2 bases and J dropped 6 bases, with 11 bases sitting between them. The CDR3 is CASSYRSGIEQYF. Here the CDR3 DNA reads TGTGCCAGCAGTTACCGGTCAGGGATCGAGCAGTACTTC.